The rows below give T cell receptor beta chains drawn from one sample of a study of shared clonotypes between healthy human individuals. Data came from immunoSEQ multiplex PCR; TCRdb stores just in-frame clones and leaves some out. The sample lists some 2,100,000 clones, nearly 97% seen once, with approximately 0.13% in the top ten. The sample consisted of naive CD4+ T cells sorted from blood. The receptors stem from a man aged 18 to 35 in good health. CDR3s include the opening cysteine and the closing phenylalanine or tryptophan. A D gene is named only where the DNA matches it firmly. Rows may omit the clone size; those that give it use once, few, many or a size class.

clone_size j_call d_call v_call cdr3_nt cdr3_aa
NA TRBJ2-1 TRBD2 TRBV9 TGTGCCAGCAGCGTAGGGGTGGGACTAGCGGGAGGGCCTCTTGGCAATGAGCAGTTCTTC CASSVGVGLAGGPLGNEQFF
NA TRBJ1-4 TRBD1 TRBV5-4 TGTGCCACCCACGATGGACAGGGTAGGGAAAAACTGTTTTTT CATHDGQGREKLFF
NA TRBJ1-2 NA TRBV25-1 TGTGCCAGCAGTGAATTCGGAACGGGCCCGGATGGCTACACCTTC CASSEFGTGPDGYTF
NA TRBJ2-7 NA TRBV25-1 TGTGCCAGCAGTGATGCGGGGGCGCCGCAGTACTTC CASSDAGAPQYF
NA TRBJ2-7 NA TRBV29-1 TGCAGCGTTGCCGCAGTCGGGCCCCCCAGCTCCTACGAGCAGTACTTC CSVAAVGPPSSYEQYF
NA TRBJ2-7 NA TRBV10-3 TGTGCCATCAGTGGCGGGTCTAGCTCCTACGAGCAGTACTTC CAISGGSSSYEQYF
NA TRBJ2-1 NA TRBV20-1 TGCAGTGCGAAAAGGGACATCCATGATCTCTTC CSAKRDIHDLF
NA TRBJ2-2 NA TRBV4-3 TGCGCCAGCAGCACGACTATTAGGGGCGGGGAGCTGTTTTTT CASSTTIRGGELFF
NA TRBJ1-6 NA TRBV5-1 TGCGCCAGCAGCTTGGGCCAGGGGAATTCACCCCTCCACTTT CASSLGQGNSPLHF
once TRBJ2-7 NA TRBV6-5 TGTGCCAGCAGTCCAAATACCTACGAGCAGTACTTC CASSPNTYEQYF
NA TRBJ2-7 TRBD2 TRBV19 TGTGCCAGTAGTACCCATCCACTAGCGGGAGTTACCTACGAGCAGTACTTC CASSTHPLAGVTYEQYF
NA TRBJ2-7 NA TRBV18 TGTGCCAGCTCCCCCTCCTCCTACGAGCAGTACTTC CASSPSSYEQYF
NA TRBJ2-3 NA TRBV6-6 TGTGCCAGCAGTTACCCGCCGAGAGATACGCAGTATTTT CASSYPPRDTQYF
once TRBJ2-3 TRBD1 TRBV19 TGTGCCAGTACCCAAGGACAGGGACGCACAGATACGCAGTATTTT CASTQGQGRTDTQYF
NA TRBJ1-5 TRBD1 TRBV19 TGTGCCAGTCAAGCCCTTGGGACAGGGGGACGTCAGCCCCAGCATTTT CASQALGTGGRQPQHF
NA TRBJ1-1 NA TRBV28 TGTGCCAGCATTAAAACAATGAACACTGAAGCTTTCTTT CASIKTMNTEAFF
NA TRBJ2-3 NA TRBV28 TGTGCCAGCAGGGGGGCTGGCGGGAACACAGATACGCAGTATTTT CASRGAGGNTDTQYF
NA TRBJ1-1 TRBD1 TRBV4-1 TGCGCCAGCAGCCTACGACAGGGACTGAACACTGAAGCTTTCTTT CASSLRQGLNTEAFF
NA TRBJ1-2 NA TRBV6-6 TGTGCCAGCTTGAGGCTGGGGAACTATGGCTACACCTTC CASLRLGNYGYTF